This note documents a single T cell receptor (beta chain) sequence. It lacks a known antigen. Per-nucleotide qualities are absent, and no much larger clonotype sits a single base away. The CDR3 regions of human TCRbeta chains were analyzed by immunosequencing. The source study handled its data this way. Repertoire TCRs were checked for matches against a reference library of SARS-CoV-2-specific TCRs that had been generated using the MIRA antigen-specificity platform. Breadth meant the fraction of unique TCRs that were SARS-CoV-2-associated, whereas depth meant the fraction of total T cells that were SARS-CoV-2-associated. Using the MIRA data, every spike-specific TCR was mapped to the spike region that the TCR reacted to and assigned to either a CD4 or a CD8 class. Log10-transformed breadth and depth values were compared by one-way ANOVA with Sidak's multiple comparisons tests. TCRdb carries this immuneACCESS record with in-frame sequences only. Its versions omit some clonotypes, under half of them owing to an unresolved V gene in the studies checked, with the rest unexplained. That table is the source of V, J and clone size, and D and trimming were worked out from the DNA. This sample lists around 120,000 clones; around nine tenths were detected once. Of the sample, under 4.5% is held by the ten largest clones.

Taken from the germline V gene, the CDR1 and CDR2 loops are KGHSH and LQKENI. The cysteine opens and the phenylalanine closes a CDR3 of 12 amino acids. Just the 36-base CDR3 DNA is kept, in frame starting at base 1. Trimming removed 5 bases from V and 4 bases from J, leaving 8 bases between the germline ends. These data originate in a study of T cell responses to AZD1222 COVID-19 vaccine (dated by TCRdb to the early 2020s). A note on the overall study: AZD1222 recipients given second doses at about 4 weeks or at about 12 weeks were pooled, since spike-specific TCR depth and breadth were not found to differ between the two schedules. TCR sequencing was performed for 230 to 250 trial participants, of whom around 200 were given two doses of AZD1222 and 26 were given two doses of MenACWY control vaccine. Trial participants were enrolled by age into 18-55, 56-69 and 70-plus year subgroups, with roughly 160, 29 and 62 TCR-sequenced participants respectively. General conclusions and limits of the study: Reportedly, close to half of the unique spike-specific TCRs recognized epitopes lying outside the regions that are mutated in the B.1.351 and B.1.1.7 variants. Conclusions about previously exposed vaccinees were limited because only a handful of AZD1222 recipients were SARS-CoV-2 seropositive at baseline. In the small 56-69-year group, the increase in depth fell short of significance, most likely because of low power. After two AZD1222 doses, both the breadth and the depth of spike-specific TCRs were significantly higher than at day 0 and than in MenACWY recipients. Because no day 14 peak-response samples were available, repertoires were characterized only after the peak T cell response. Participants were mostly white British, with more females than males. The authors suggested clonal diversity may have been underestimated. The whole spike protein was spanned by vaccine-associated CD4 TCRs, and dominant responses were seen in regions 160-218 and 743-854.

This sample's time point label indicates: baseline before first vaccination. The vaccinee samples were drawn from two UK trials, COV001 and COV002, one of which was a single-blind randomized controlled phase 2/3 trial testing AZD1222 (ChAdOx1 nCoV-19) in healthy adults. For TCRbeta chain sequencing, PBMC samples were collected from trial participants at day 0 and at day 28 after the second dose. The chain joins TRBV18 to TRBJ1-1; the D segment cannot be called with confidence. The starting material was peripheral blood, obtained on day 0 of AZD1222 vaccination. This TCR was recovered from an adult in good health. The base sequence is TGTGCCAGCTCATATGCTGGCACTGAAGCTTTCTTT. Its product reads: CASSYAGTEAFF.